This TCR beta chain was profiled in a study of vaccination effects on CD4 cells after COVID-19 (dated by TCRdb to between 2021 and 2024). Broadly, across the study: Participants received two doses of either the BNT162b2 or the mRNA-1273 mRNA SARS-CoV-2 vaccine. SARS-CoV-2 spike-specific CD4+ TCR repertoires from before and after mRNA vaccination were compared in COVID-19 convalescent patients and in infection-naive vaccine recipients. The full study included over 8 COVID-19 convalescent patients and several SARS-CoV-2-naive healthy vaccine recipients. The Oncomine TCR Beta short-read assay on an Illumina iSeq 100 was used to sequence cultures from other donors in the study. General conclusions and limits of the study: Among healthy vaccine recipients, nearly all vaccine-induced clones were SARS-CoV-2 mono-reactive, and just 1 of 255 was cross-reactive with common cold coronaviruses. Marked clonal contraction was observed in both infection-induced and vaccine-induced clones at late post-vaccination timepoints, consistent with waning T cell responses. The study was limited by a small number of convalescent patients and lacked early post-infection timepoints.

The library relied on the immunoSEQ multiplex PCR assay. DNA from the cultured, isolated CD4+ T cells was subjected to TCR beta CDR3 sequencing. The original pipeline was this. Non-productive TCR sequences were discarded, and reads were trimmed to the CDR3 region, with only CDR3s of 7 or more amino acids retained. Antigen-specific clonotypes were identified using the MANAFEST web app by comparison of expansion in peptide wells against reference cultures. To be called positive, a clone needed expansion at FDR<0.05 compared with the reference and with all other wells, an odds ratio greater than 5, and a frequency greater than 0.1% in two replicate wells. Cross-reactive clonotypes were defined as significantly expanded in SARS-CoV-2 spike wells and in at least one common cold coronavirus spike condition. CDR3 similarity was assessed by Levenshtein distance with the stringdist R package, and unrooted trees were built with ape in R 3.6.1. TCRdb carries this immuneACCESS record with in-frame sequences only. Its versions omit some clonotypes, under half of them owing to an unresolved V gene in the studies checked, with the rest unexplained. From that table come the V and J calls and clone size; the DNA was used to work out D and trimming. This sample lists around 66,000 clones; less than 80% were detected once. The ten largest clones take up about 3.5% of the sample.

Germline trimming amounts to 2 bases on V and 1 base on J, with 3 as the count of junction bases outside the gene matches. The CDR3 runs 15 amino acids, cysteine and phenylalanine included. Only the CDR3 DNA stays, 45 bases, in frame from base 1. CDR1 and CDR2 are read off the germline V gene (reference sequence) as LNHDA and SQIVND. As concerns this clone: The specificity of this receptor is unknown. Within one base of it there is no much larger clone, and no base qualities were kept.

To identify antigen-specific CD4+ T cell clonotypes by their expansion, the ViraFEST assay first stimulated PBMC with viral peptide pools and then applied TCR sequencing. After 10 days of culture, CD4+ T cells were isolated with the EasySep CD4+ T cell isolation kit. None of the healthy vaccine recipients had a prior SARS-CoV-2 infection, which was confirmed by nucleocapsid antibody tests that came back negative both before and after vaccination. About 2.1 million PBMC per well were cultured with 8.5 to 10 ug/ml peptides in IMDM containing approximately 4.7% human AB serum, roughly 10 IU/ml IL-2 and gentamicin. On days 3 and 7, half of the culture medium was replaced with fresh IL-2-containing medium. Unless noted otherwise, every peptide stimulation condition was grown in triplicate wells. PBMC were separated from whole blood using Ficoll-Paque Plus gradient centrifugation and were then either cryopreserved at -140C or used fresh. The overlapping peptide pools covered the spike proteins of SARS-CoV-2 as well as those of the common cold coronaviruses HCoV-NL63, HCoV-OC43 and HCoV-229E. Genomic DNA was extracted from cultured CD4+ T cells with the QIAamp micro DNA kit.

The chain is encoded by TRBV19 joined to TRBJ2-3; 7 middle bases align to TRBD1. The specimen was CD4+ T cells from PBMCs cultured with HCoV-OC43 spike peptides, collected before COVID-19 vaccination. The sample's cell subset or site label, in plain terms: HCoV-OC43 spike overlapping peptide pool stimulation. The receptor's source is a human donor who received a COVID-19 vaccine. The CDR3 amino acid sequence is: CASSIKGQGTDTQYF. In nucleotides, the sequence is TGTGCCAGTAGTATAAAAGGACAGGGCACAGATACGCAGTATTTT.